Each of the 2 T cell receptor beta chains below was sequenced from the same sample in a study of cytomegalovirus exposure and HLA in healthy donors. Generated by immunoSEQ multiplex PCR, the TCRdb table keeps only in-frame clones and is missing some. This sample has a few hundred thousand clones; about 90% occur once, and the top ten carry 12%. Sequenced sample: PBMCs. All receptors derive from a young man in good health and CMV-seropositive.

The chain recombines TRBV2 with TRBJ2-5; 10 bases align to TRBD2. Germline trimming cut 4 bases from V and 3 bases from J; bases unmatched to any gene: 5. Germline V CDR1 and CDR2: SNHLY, FYNNEI. CDR3 size: 15 residues. The CDR3 is CASSGLTSGEETQYF. CDR3 coding DNA: TGTGCCAGCAGTGGGTTAACTAGCGGGGAAGAGACCCAGTACTTC. Full variable domain (missing parts from reference TRBV2 and TRBJ2-5): EPEVTQTPSHQVTQMGQEVILRCVPISNHLYFYWYRQILGQKVEFLVSFYNNEISEKSEIFDDQFSVERPDGSNFTLKIRSTKLEDSAMYFCASSGLTSGEETQYFGPGTRLLVL.

The chain employs TRBV7-8 and TRBJ2-6, with 9 bases lining up with TRBD1. This CDR3 is built from 16 residues. V lost 7 bases, J lost 4 bases, and 8 bases stayed unmatched. Germline V CDR1 and CDR2: SGHVS, FQNEAQ. The CDR3 is CASTITGGAGANVLTF. The DNA for the CDR3 is TGTGCCAGCACAATAACAGGGGGCGCCGGGGCCAACGTCCTGACTTTC.